This is a list of T cell receptor beta chains from one sample in a study of CD8+CD57+ T cells in acquired aplastic anemia. TCRdb ran MiXCR on the reads and lists one entry per CDR3 protein. The profile shows 35,000 to 50,000 distinct CDR3 sequences, approximately 67% of them singletons. The sample comprised sorted CD4+, CD8+, or CD8+CD57+ T cells (not recorded which) from PBMCs. These receptors all come from a human donor in good health, serving as a control. Each CDR3 is given with its conserved first and last residue. A D gene is named only where the DNA matches it firmly. The size entry is marked missing in some rows and otherwise reads once, few, many or a size class.

V	size	J	D	DNA	CDR3
TRBV19	-	TRBJ1-2	TRBD1	TGTGCCAGTAGTAACTCACAGGGGGTCAATGGCTACACCTTC	CASSNSQGVNGYTF
TRBV7-3	-	TRBJ2-2	TRBD2	TGTGCCAGCAGCTTACTAGCGGGTACCGGGGAGCTGTTTTTT	CASSLLAGTGELFF
TRBV19	-	TRBJ1-2	TRBD1	TGTGCCAGTAGTATGGGAGGGGGCGTCTATGGCTACACCTTC	CASSMGGGVYGYTF
TRBV13	-	TRBJ2-5	-	TGTGCCAGCCGAAAACGGGGGGCGTTAGAGACCCAGTACTTC	CASRKRGALETQYF
TRBV10-3	-	TRBJ2-1	-	TGTGCCATCAGGGCGGCGGAAGATGAGCAGTTCTTC	CAIRAAEDEQFF
TRBV15	-	TRBJ1-6	-	TGTGCCACCAGCAGAGACCCTTTAGACGAGTCACCCCTCCACTTT	CATSRDPLDESPLHF
TRBV20-1	-	TRBJ1-1	-	TGCAGTGCTCCCCCTAATCCAGGCGTGAACACTGAAGCTTTCTTT	CSAPPNPGVNTEAFF
TRBV7-7	-	TRBJ2-5	-	TGTGCCAGCAGCTTAACGGGGGCACAGGGGAAGACCCAGTACTTC	CASSLTGAQGKTQYF
TRBV9	-	TRBJ2-7	-	TGTGCCAGCAGCGTAGCGGGGGGCAACGAGCAGTACTTC	CASSVAGGNEQYF
TRBV7-9	-	TRBJ2-3	-	TGTGCCAGCAGCTTAGATCAGGATACGCAGTATTTT	CASSLDQDTQYF
TRBV27	many	TRBJ1-1	-	TGTGCCAGCGAGAAGGGGACTGAAGCTTTCTTT	CASEKGTEAFF
TRBV19	-	TRBJ1-2	-	TGTGCCAGTAGCCTTGACACTACCTATGGCTACACCTTC	CASSLDTTYGYTF
TRBV10-3	once	TRBJ1-5	-	TGTGCCGCAGGAGGGCTGAATCAGCCCCAGCATTTT	CAAGGLNQPQHF
TRBV12-3/TRBV12-4	once	TRBJ2-7	-	TGTGCCAGCAGTATGGGGTCGGTCTACGAGCAGTACTTC	CASSMGSVYEQYF
TRBV7-8	-	TRBJ1-6	TRBD1	TGTGCCAGCAGCTGGGACAGTTTTGGATCACCCCTCCACTTT	CASSWDSFGSPLHF
TRBV10-3	-	TRBJ2-2	-	TGTGCCATCAGTGAGTCGTCGGGGGGCACGAACACCGGGGAGCTGTTTTTT	CAISESSGGTNTGELFF
TRBV19	-	TRBJ2-3	TRBD2	TGTGCCAGTAGTATCCCTACTCTAGCGGGAGAGACAGATACGCAGTATTTT	CASSIPTLAGETDTQYF
TRBV28	many	TRBJ1-1	-	TGTGCCAGCACCTACGATGGCTGGCAGGGGGAAGCTTTCTTT	CASTYDGWQGEAFF